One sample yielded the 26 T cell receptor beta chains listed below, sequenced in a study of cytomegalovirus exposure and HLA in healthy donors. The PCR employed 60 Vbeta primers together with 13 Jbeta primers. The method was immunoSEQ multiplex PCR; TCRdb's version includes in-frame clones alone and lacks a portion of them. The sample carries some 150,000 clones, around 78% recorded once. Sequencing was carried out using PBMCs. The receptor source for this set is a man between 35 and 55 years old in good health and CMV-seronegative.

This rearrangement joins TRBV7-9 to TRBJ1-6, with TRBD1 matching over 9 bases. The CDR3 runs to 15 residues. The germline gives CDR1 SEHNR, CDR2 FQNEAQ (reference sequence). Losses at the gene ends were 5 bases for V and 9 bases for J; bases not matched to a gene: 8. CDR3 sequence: CASSPGQGKGSPLHF. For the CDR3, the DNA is TGTGCCAGCAGCCCGGGACAGGGAAAAGGTTCACCCCTCCACTTT.

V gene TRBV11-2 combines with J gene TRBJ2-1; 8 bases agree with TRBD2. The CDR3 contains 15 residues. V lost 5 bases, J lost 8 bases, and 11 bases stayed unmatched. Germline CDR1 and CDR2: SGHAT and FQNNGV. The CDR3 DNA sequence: TGTGCCAGCAGCATGGACTGGCGGGAGGCCTATGAGCAGTTCTTC. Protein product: CASSMDWREAYEQFF. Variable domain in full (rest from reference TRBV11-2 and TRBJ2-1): EAGVAQSPRYKIIEKRQSVAFWCNPISGHATLYWYQQILGQGPKLLIQFQNNGVVDDSQLPKDRFSAERLKGVDSTLKIQPAKLEDSAVYLCASSMDWREAYEQFFGPGTRLTVL.

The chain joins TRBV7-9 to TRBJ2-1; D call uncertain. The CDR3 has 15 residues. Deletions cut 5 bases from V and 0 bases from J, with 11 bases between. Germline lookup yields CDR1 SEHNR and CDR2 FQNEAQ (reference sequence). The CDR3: CASSLSTRSYNEQFF. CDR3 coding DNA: TGTGCCAGCAGCCTGAGCACCCGCTCCTACAATGAGCAGTTCTTC.

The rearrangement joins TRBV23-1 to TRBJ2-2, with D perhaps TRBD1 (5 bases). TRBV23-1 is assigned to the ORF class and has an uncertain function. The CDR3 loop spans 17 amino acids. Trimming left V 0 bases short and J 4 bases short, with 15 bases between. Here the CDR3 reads CASSQSRQLYPTGELFF. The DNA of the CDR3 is TGCGCCAGCAGTCAATCAAGACAGCTCTACCCCACCGGGGAGCTGTTTTTT.

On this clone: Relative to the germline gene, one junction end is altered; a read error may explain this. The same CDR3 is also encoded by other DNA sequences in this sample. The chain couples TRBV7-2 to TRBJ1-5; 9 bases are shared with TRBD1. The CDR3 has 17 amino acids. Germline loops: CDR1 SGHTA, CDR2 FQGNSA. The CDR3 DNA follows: TGTGCCAGCAGCTTAGGGACAGGGGAGGGCCTCAATCAGCCACAGCATTTT. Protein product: CASSLGTGEGLNQPQHF. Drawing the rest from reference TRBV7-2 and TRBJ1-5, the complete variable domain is GAGVSQSPSNKVTEKGKDVELRCDPISGHTALYWYRQSLGQGLEFLIYFQGNSAPDKSGLPSDRFSAERTGGSVSTLTIQRTQQEDSAVYLCASSLGTGEGLNQPQHFGDGTRLSIL.

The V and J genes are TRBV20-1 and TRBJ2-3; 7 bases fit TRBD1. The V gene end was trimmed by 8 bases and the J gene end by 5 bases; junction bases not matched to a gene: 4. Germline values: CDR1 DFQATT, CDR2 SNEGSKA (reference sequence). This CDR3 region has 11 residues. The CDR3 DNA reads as TGCAGTAAGGGGGCTGAAGATACGCAGTATTTT. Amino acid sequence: CSKGAEDTQYF.

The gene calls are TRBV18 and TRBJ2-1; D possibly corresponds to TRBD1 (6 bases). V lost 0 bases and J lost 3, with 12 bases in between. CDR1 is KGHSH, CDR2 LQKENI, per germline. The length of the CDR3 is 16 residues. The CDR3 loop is CASSPPNRVGYNEQFF. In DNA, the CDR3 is TGTGCCAGCTCACCACCTAACAGGGTGGGCTACAATGAGCAGTTCTTC.

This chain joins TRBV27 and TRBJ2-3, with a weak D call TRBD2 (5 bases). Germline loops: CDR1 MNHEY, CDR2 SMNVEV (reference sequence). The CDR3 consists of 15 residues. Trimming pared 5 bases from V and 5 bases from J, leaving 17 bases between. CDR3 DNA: TGTGCCAGCAGTCCCCGGGGTCTTACAATAGATACGCAGTATTTT. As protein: CASSPRGLTIDTQYF.

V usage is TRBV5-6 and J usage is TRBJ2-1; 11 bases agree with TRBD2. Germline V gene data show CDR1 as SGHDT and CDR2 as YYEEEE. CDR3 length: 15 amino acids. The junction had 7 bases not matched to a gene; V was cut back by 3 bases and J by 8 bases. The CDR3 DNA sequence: TGTGCCAGCAGCTCCAGACTAGCGGGGTTCTATGAGCAGTTCTTC. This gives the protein CASSSRLAGFYEQFF.

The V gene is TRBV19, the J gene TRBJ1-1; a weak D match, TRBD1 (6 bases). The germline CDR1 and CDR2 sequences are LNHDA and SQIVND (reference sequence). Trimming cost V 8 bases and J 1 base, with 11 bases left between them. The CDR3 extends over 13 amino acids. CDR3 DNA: TGTGCCAGTGGCAGGGGCCCGAACACTGAAGCTTTCTTT. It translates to CASGRGPNTEAFF.

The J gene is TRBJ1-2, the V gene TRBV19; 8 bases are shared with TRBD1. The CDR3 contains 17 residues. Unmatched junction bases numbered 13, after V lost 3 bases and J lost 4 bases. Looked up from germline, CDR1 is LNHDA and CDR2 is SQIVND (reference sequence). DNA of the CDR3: TGTGCCAGTAGTATCTCCCTCCTGACAGGGGTCCTCTATGGCTACACCTTC. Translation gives CASSISLLTGVLYGYTF.

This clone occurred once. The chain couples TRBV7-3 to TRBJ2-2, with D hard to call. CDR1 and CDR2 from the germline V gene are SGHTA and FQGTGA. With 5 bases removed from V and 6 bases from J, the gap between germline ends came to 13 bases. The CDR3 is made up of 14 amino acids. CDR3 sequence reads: CASSPAFRSGELFF. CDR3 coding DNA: TGTGCCAGCAGCCCCGCGTTCCGGTCCGGGGAGCTGTTTTTT.

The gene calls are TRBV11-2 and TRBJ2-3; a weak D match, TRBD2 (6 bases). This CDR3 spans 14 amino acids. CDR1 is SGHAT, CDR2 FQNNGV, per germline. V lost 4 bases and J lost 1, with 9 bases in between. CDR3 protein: CASSSGLRTDTQYF. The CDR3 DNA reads TGTGCCAGCAGCTCGGGACTCCGCACAGATACGCAGTATTTT. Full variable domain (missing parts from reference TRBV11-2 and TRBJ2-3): EAGVAQSPRYKIIEKRQSVAFWCNPISGHATLYWYQQILGQGPKLLIQFQNNGVVDDSQLPKDRFSAERLKGVDSTLKIQPAKLEDSAVYLCASSSGLRTDTQYFGPGTRLTVL.

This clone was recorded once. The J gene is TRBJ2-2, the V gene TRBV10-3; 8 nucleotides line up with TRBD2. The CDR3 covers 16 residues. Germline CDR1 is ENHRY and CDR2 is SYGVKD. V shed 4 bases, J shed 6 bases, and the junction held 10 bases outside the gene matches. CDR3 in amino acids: CAISALAVDGSGELFF. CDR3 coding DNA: TGTGCCATCAGTGCACTAGCGGTAGATGGTTCCGGGGAGCTGTTTTTT.

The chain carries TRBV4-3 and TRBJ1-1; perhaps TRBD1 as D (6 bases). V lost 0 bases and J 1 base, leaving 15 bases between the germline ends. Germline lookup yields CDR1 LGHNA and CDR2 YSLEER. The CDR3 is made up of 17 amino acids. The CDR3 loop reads CASSQDSEGHWNTEAFF. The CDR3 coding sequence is TGCGCCAGCAGCCAAGATAGCGAGGGACATTGGAACACTGAAGCTTTCTTT.

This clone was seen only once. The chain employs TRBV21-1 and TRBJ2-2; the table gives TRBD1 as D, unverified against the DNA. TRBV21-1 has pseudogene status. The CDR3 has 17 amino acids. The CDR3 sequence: CASSKARHKVLTGELFF. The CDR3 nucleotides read TGTGCCAGCAGCAAAGCGCGACACAAGGTTCTTACCGGGGAGCTGTTTTTT.

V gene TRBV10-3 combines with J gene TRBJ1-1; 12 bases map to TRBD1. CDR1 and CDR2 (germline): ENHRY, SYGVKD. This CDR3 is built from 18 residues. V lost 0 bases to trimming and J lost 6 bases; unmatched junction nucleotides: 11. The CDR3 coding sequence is TGTGCCATCAGTGAGTCGAACCGGGACAGGGGGCTGAGCGCTGAAGCTTTCTTT. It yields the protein CAISESNRDRGLSAEAFF.

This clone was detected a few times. The CDR3 spells CASSFGLNNEQFF. CDR3 DNA sequence: TGTGCCAGCAGCTTTGGGCTTAACAATGAGCAGTTCTTC. The V and J genes are TRBV7-9 and TRBJ2-1, with D unclear. The CDR3 has 13 amino acids. Per the germline V gene, CDR1 is SEHNR and CDR2 is FQNEAQ (reference sequence). The V end was cut by 3 bases, the J end by 5 bases, with 8 bases between.

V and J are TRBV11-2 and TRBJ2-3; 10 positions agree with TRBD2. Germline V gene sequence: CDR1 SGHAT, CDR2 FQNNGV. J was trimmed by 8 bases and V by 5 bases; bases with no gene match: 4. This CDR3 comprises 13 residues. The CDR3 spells CASSPWTSGTQYF. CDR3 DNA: TGTGCCAGCAGCCCATGGACTAGCGGTACGCAGTATTTT. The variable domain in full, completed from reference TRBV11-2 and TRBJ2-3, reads EAGVAQSPRYKIIEKRQSVAFWCNPISGHATLYWYQQILGQGPKLLIQFQNNGVVDDSQLPKDRFSAERLKGVDSTLKIQPAKLEDSAVYLCASSPWTSGTQYFGPGTRLTVL.

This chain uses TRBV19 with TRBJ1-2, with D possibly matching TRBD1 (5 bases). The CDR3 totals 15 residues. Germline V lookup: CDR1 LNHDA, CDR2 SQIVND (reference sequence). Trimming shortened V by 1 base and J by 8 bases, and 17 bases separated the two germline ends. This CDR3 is CASSIGVQADGGYTF. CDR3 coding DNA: TGTGCCAGTAGTATAGGAGTACAGGCGGATGGCGGCTACACCTTC.

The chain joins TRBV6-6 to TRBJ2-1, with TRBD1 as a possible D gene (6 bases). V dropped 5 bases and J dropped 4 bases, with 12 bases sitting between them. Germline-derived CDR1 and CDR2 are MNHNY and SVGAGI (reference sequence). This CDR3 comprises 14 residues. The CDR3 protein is CASSRGQGYNEQFF. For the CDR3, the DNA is TGTGCCAGCAGTAGGGGACAAGGTTACAATGAGCAGTTCTTC.

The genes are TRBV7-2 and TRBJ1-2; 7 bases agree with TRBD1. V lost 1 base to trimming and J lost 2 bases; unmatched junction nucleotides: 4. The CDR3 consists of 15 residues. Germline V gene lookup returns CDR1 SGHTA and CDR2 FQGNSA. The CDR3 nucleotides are TGTGCCAGCAGCTTAGGGGGGACAGTCAACTATGGCTACACCTTC. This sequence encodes CASSLGGTVNYGYTF.

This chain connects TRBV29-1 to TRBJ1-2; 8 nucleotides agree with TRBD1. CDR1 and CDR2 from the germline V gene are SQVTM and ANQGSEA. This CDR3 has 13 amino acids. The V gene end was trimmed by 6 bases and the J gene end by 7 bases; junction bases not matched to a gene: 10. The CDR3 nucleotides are TGCAGCGTCCTCCTGCAGGGGGCGTTTGGCTACACCTTC. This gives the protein CSVLLQGAFGYTF.

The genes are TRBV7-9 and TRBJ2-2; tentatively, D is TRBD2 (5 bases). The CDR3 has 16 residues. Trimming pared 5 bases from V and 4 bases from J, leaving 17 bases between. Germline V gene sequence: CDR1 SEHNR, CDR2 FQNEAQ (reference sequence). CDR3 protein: CASSPRSSEGTGELFF. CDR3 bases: TGTGCCAGCAGCCCGAGGAGCAGCGAGGGCACCGGGGAGCTGTTTTTT.

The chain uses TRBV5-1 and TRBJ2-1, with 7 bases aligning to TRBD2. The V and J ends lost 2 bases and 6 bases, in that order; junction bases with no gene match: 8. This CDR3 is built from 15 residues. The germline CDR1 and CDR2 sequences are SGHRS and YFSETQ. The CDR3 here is CASSFGSGRPNEQFF. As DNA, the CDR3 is TGCGCCAGCAGCTTTGGTAGCGGGCGCCCCAATGAGCAGTTCTTC.

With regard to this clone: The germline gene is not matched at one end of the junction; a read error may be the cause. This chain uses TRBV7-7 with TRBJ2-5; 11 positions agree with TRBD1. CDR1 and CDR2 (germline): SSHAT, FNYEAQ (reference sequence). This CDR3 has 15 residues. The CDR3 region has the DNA TGTGCTAGCACCCCCGGGACAGGGGGCCAAGAGACCCAGTACTTC. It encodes CASTPGTGGQETQYF. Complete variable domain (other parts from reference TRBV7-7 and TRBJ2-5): GAGVSQSPRYKVTKRGQDVTLRCDPISSHATLYWYQQALGQGPEFLTYFNYEAQPDKSGLPSDRFSAERPEGSISTLTIQRTEQRDSAMYRCASTPGTGGQETQYFGPGTRLLVL.